Following are 27 T cell receptor beta chains from one sample sequenced in a study of neurological immune-mediated disorders (dated by TCRdb to about 2019). The library relied on 5' RACE. Sequenced on an Illumina HiSeq 2500. TCRdb trimmed the raw reads at Q25, called clones with MiXCR and kept productive beta chains. Rows with one shared CDR3 protein collapse into an entry with the most common genes and DNA. In this sample the table shows fewer than 110,000 distinct CDR3 sequences, less than 14% of which occur a single time. The ten most abundant clones make up approximately 3.4% of the sample. The time point label corresponds to: longitudinal time-point 3. Sequencing was performed on PBMCs. The source is a female donor with HTLV-1-associated myelopathy (HAM/TSP).

This clonotype was counted ten times or more. The rearrangement joins TRBV28 to TRBJ2-7; D is possibly TRBD1 (5 bases). There are 15 residues in the CDR3. The ends were cut back, 5 bases at V and 4 bases at J, with 18 bases in the middle. The germline V gene has CDR1 MDHEN and CDR2 SYDVKM. The DNA for the CDR3 is TGTGCCAGCAGTCTAGGGGCCCTGGGATCTTACGAGCAGTACTTC. Protein product: CASSLGALGSYEQYF.

This clonotype was detected many times. This CDR3 is CSASGTSGGADNEQFF. In DNA, the CDR3 is TGCAGTGCTAGTGGGACTAGCGGGGGGGCAGACAATGAGCAGTTCTTC. The chain combines TRBV20-1 with TRBJ2-1; TRBD2 matches at 16 bases. Germline trimming cut 3 bases from V and 5 bases from J; bases unmatched to any gene: 4. The CDR3 has 16 residues. In germline, CDR1 is DFQATT, CDR2 SNEGSKA (reference sequence).

This clonotype was counted at least ten times. The chain links TRBV20-1 to TRBJ1-4, with TRBD1 matching 8 bases. This CDR3 has 14 residues. J lost 8 bases, V lost 3 bases, and 8 bases had no gene match. The germline V gene encodes CDR1 DFQATT and CDR2 SNEGSKA (reference sequence). The CDR3 sequence is CSASRQGSREKLFF. In nucleotides, the CDR3 is TGCAGTGCTAGCCGACAGGGGAGTCGAGAAAAACTGTTTTTT.

This clonotype was found many times. DNA for the CDR3: TGTGCCAGCAGGGGAGAGTACTCTGGAAACACCATATATTTT. This encodes CASRGEYSGNTIYF. V usage is TRBV12-3 or TRBV12-4 and J usage is TRBJ1-3, with D uncertain. The CDR3 is 14 amino acids. The ends were cut back, 6 bases at V and 0 bases at J, with 9 bases in the middle.

There are many counts of this clonotype. The chain joins TRBV28 to TRBJ1-2; D not certain. Germline V lookup: CDR1 MDHEN, CDR2 SYDVKM. The CDR3 length is 12 residues. V was pared by 6 bases and J by 4 bases, with 9 bases between. The CDR3 coding sequence is TGTGCCAGCAGAGGGCAGTTCTATGGCTACACCTTC. Translated: CASRGQFYGYTF.

This clonotype was recorded at least ten times. The gene calls are TRBV20-1 and TRBJ1-1, with no clear D. The CDR3 contains 10 residues. Germline CDR1 DFQATT, CDR2 SNEGSKA (reference sequence). The CDR3, as DNA: TGCACTTACAGCCTCTTAGGAGCTTTCTTT. Translating it yields CTYSLLGAFF.

This clonotype came up many times. The chain carries TRBV5-1 and TRBJ2-2; weak D call: TRBD1 (5 bases). V lost 5 bases to trimming and J lost 6 bases, with 17 bases between them. The CDR3 is 15 residues long. The germline V gene has CDR1 SGHRS and CDR2 YFSETQ. Written as DNA, the CDR3 is TGCGCCAGCAGTCCAGGGATGCTCAGGTCCGGGGAGCTGTTTTTT. It translates to CASSPGMLRSGELFF.

The chain carries TRBV7-2 and TRBJ2-1, with TRBD2 matching 10 bases. Trimming at V came to 4 bases and at J to 5 bases, leaving 14 bases not matched to a gene. Germline V gene lookup returns CDR1 SGHTA and CDR2 FQGNSA. The CDR3 loop spans 18 amino acids. The CDR3 spells CASSSRLAGAWRHNEQFF. Here the CDR3 DNA reads TGTGCCAGCAGCTCGAGGCTAGCGGGGGCCTGGAGGCACAATGAGCAGTTCTTC.

This clonotype was seen just once. Being one base from a much bigger clone, this may be a read error. V usage is TRBV10-3 and J usage is TRBJ2-1; a possible D gene is TRBD1 (6 bases). Trimming cost V 7 bases and J 3 bases, with 10 bases left between them. The CDR3 runs 13 residues. The V gene's germline CDR1 is ENHRY and CDR2 SYGVKD. In nucleotides, the CDR3 is TGTGCCATCAAAGAGGGGGACTACAATGAGCAGTTCTTC. It codes for CAIKEGDYNEQFF.

This clonotype occurred many times. The J gene is TRBJ1-6, the V gene TRBV4-1; tentatively, D is TRBD1 (6 bases). The CDR3 sequence is 16 residues long. The germline CDR1 and CDR2 sequences are MGHRA and YSYEKL. Deletions cut 0 bases from V and 0 bases from J, with 6 bases between. The CDR3 loop reads CASSQEGGSYNSPLHF. CDR3 bases: TGCGCCAGCAGCCAAGAAGGGGGCTCCTATAATTCACCCCTCCACTTT.

This clonotype was observed at least ten times. This chain joins TRBV30 and TRBJ2-1; D not resolved. Germline values: CDR1 GTSNPN, CDR2 SVGIG (reference sequence). The CDR3 sequence is 15 residues long. The ends were cut back, 4 bases at V and 5 bases at J, with 18 bases in the middle. CDR3 amino acids: CAWKYRHQSDNEQFF. The CDR3, as DNA: TGTGCCTGGAAGTATCGCCATCAGTCCGACAATGAGCAGTTCTTC.

The genes are TRBV7-2 and TRBJ2-2; D not certain. This CDR3 region has 16 residues. V dropped 6 bases and J dropped 0 bases, with 14 bases sitting between them. Germline V gene data show CDR1 as SGHTA and CDR2 as FQGNSA. CDR3 coding DNA: TGTGCCAGCAGATCAAGTGGTACGGCGAACACCGGGGAGCTGTTTTTT. Translated, it gives CASRSSGTANTGELFF.

This clonotype was counted ten times or more. V and J are TRBV20-1 and TRBJ1-1; no definite D call. Germline V gene lookup returns CDR1 DFQATT and CDR2 SNEGSKA (reference sequence). V was cut by 6 bases and J by 3 bases, with 11 bases left in between. CDR3 size: 12 residues. The CDR3 reads CSASEVDTEAFF. As DNA, the CDR3 is TGCAGTGCGAGTGAGGTGGACACTGAAGCTTTCTTT.

This clonotype came up many times. The chain combines TRBV5-1 with TRBJ1-1; TRBD1 might be the D (5 bases). The CDR3 has 14 amino acids. V lost 0 bases to trimming and J lost 1 base, with 7 bases between them. Germline CDR1 is SGHRS and CDR2 is YFSETQ. In DNA, the CDR3 is TGCGCCAGCAGCTTGGCAGGGACGAACACTGAAGCTTTCTTT. It codes for CASSLAGTNTEAFF.

This clonotype appeared many times. The chain has TRBV20-1 and TRBJ1-6; tentative D call: TRBD1 (6 bases). V dropped 0 bases and J dropped 11 bases, with 11 bases sitting between them. Looked up from germline, CDR1 is DFQATT and CDR2 is SNEGSKA (reference sequence). The length of the CDR3 is 13 residues. The CDR3 loop reads CSARDPTGTPLHF. The CDR3 bases are TGCAGTGCTAGAGATCCCACAGGGACACCCCTCCACTTT.

Turning to this clonotype: One junction end does not reproduce the germline sequence, and a read error may be involved. The J gene is TRBJ2-7, the V gene TRBV28; D remains ambiguous. The CDR3 is 15 amino acids. The V gene's germline CDR1 is MDHEN and CDR2 SYDVKM. The chain's CDR3 is CASSPGSGRSCEQYF. Here the CDR3 DNA reads TGTGCCAGCAGTCCCGGGTCCGGGCGCTCCTGCGAGCAGTACTTC.

Many counts were recorded for this clonotype. The chain carries TRBV20-1 and TRBJ1-2; D may be TRBD1 (6 bases). The CDR3 covers 15 residues. CDR1 DFQATT and CDR2 SNEGSKA come from the germline V gene (reference sequence). The V and J ends lost 0 bases and 8 bases respectively, with 19 bases between them. In DNA form, the CDR3 reads TGCAGTGCTAGAGATTTGTCCAGGGGAGAAGAGGGCTACACCTTC. It is translated as CSARDLSRGEEGYTF.

This clonotype appeared many times. V usage is TRBV7-8 and J usage is TRBJ1-2; 7 bases agree with TRBD1. The CDR3 loop spans 12 amino acids. J gave up 8 bases and V 7 bases, and 7 bases lay outside the gene matches. In germline, CDR1 is SGHVS, CDR2 FQNEAQ. CDR3 in amino acids: CASMEGAEGYTF. The CDR3 DNA is TGTGCCAGCATGGAGGGGGCGGAAGGCTACACCTTC.

Many counts were recorded for this clonotype. The rearrangement links TRBV20-1 to TRBJ1-5, with D perhaps matching TRBD1 (5 bases). Trimming stripped 6 bases from V and 4 bases from J, with 13 bases between. In germline, CDR1 is DFQATT, CDR2 SNEGSKA (reference sequence). CDR3 length: 13 amino acids. The CDR3 DNA sequence: TGCAGTGCAAAAGACAGTACTAATCAGCCCCAGCATTTT. This sequence encodes CSAKDSTNQPQHF.

This clonotype was seen repeatedly, ten times or more. The rearrangement joins TRBV7-3 to TRBJ2-7; D perhaps matches TRBD1 (5 bases). This CDR3 comprises 11 residues. The germline V and J ends were trimmed by 2 bases and 7 bases, with 6 bases remaining between them. Germline CDR1 reads SGHTA; CDR2 reads FQGTGA. This chain's CDR3 is CASSLGAEQYF. CDR3 bases: TGTGCCAGCAGCTTAGGGGCGGAGCAGTACTTC.

The table lists this clonotype with a few counts. The V and J genes are TRBV6-1 and TRBJ1-5, with D possibly matching TRBD1 (5 bases). This CDR3 is 16 amino acids long. Germline V gene sequence: CDR1 MNHNS, CDR2 SASEGT. Trimming removed 6 bases from V and 2 bases from J, with 17 bases in between. Here the CDR3 DNA reads TGTGCCAGCAGCCAGACGCGGGGCAGGGGCAATCAGCCCCAGCATTTT. The encoded protein is CASSQTRGRGNQPQHF.

This clonotype was picked up many times. The genes are TRBV20-1 and TRBJ2-5; no definite D call. V shed 0 bases and J shed 6 bases, with 14 bases lying between them. The germline V gene encodes CDR1 DFQATT and CDR2 SNEGSKA (reference sequence). The CDR3 spans 14 residues. This chain's CDR3 is CSAREGEIGKTQYF. CDR3 DNA: TGCAGTGCTAGAGAGGGTGAGATAGGCAAGACCCAGTACTTC.

In this sample, this clonotype turned up many times. V gene TRBV7-7 combines with J gene TRBJ2-3; TRBD2 matches 11 bases. Germline V lookup: CDR1 SSHAT, CDR2 FNYEAQ (reference sequence). The CDR3 covers 15 residues. Trimming took 5 bases from V and 2 from J; bases not matched to a gene: 3. The CDR3 bases are TGTGCCAGCAGCACGGGACTAGCGGACACAGATACGCAGTATTTT. Its protein is CASSTGLADTDTQYF.

This clonotype came up many times. The genes are TRBV9 and TRBJ2-2, with D perhaps matching TRBD1 (5 bases). The CDR3 extends over 16 amino acids. Germline values: CDR1 SGDLS, CDR2 YYNGEE. V lost 3 bases and J lost 0, with 12 bases in between. The CDR3 DNA reads TGTGCCAGCAGCGCAAATCCAGGGTCGAACACCGGGGAGCTGTTTTTT. This encodes CASSANPGSNTGELFF.

This clonotype was seen many times. The V call is TRBV6-5, the J call TRBJ2-7, with 12 bases identical to TRBD2. The ends lost 2 bases at V and 0 bases at J; junction bases unmatched: 11. Germline CDR1 MNHEY, CDR2 SVGAGI. This CDR3 comprises 19 residues. As DNA, the CDR3 is TGTGCCAGCAGTTACCGGCTAGCGGGGGGGCCCTTGAGCTCCTACGAGCAGTACTTC. Protein: CASSYRLAGGPLSSYEQYF.

This clonotype showed up many times. V gene TRBV20-1 combines with J gene TRBJ1-6, with 9 positions matching TRBD1. Germline trimming cut 4 bases from V and 9 bases from J; bases unmatched to any gene: 7. Germline V lookup: CDR1 DFQATT, CDR2 SNEGSKA (reference sequence). CDR3 size: 14 residues. CDR3 region: CSAKPGQGISPLHF. The DNA of the CDR3 is TGCAGTGCTAAGCCGGGACAGGGAATTTCACCCCTCCACTTT.

This clonotype was observed many times. The J gene is TRBJ1-1, the V gene TRBV10-3, with D unclear. Germline values: CDR1 ENHRY, CDR2 SYGVKD. The germline V and J ends were trimmed by 4 bases and 1 base, with 10 bases remaining between them. This CDR3 region has 14 residues. CDR3 sequence: CAISVREQNTEAFF. The DNA of the CDR3 is TGTGCCATCAGTGTTCGGGAGCAGAACACTGAAGCTTTCTTT.